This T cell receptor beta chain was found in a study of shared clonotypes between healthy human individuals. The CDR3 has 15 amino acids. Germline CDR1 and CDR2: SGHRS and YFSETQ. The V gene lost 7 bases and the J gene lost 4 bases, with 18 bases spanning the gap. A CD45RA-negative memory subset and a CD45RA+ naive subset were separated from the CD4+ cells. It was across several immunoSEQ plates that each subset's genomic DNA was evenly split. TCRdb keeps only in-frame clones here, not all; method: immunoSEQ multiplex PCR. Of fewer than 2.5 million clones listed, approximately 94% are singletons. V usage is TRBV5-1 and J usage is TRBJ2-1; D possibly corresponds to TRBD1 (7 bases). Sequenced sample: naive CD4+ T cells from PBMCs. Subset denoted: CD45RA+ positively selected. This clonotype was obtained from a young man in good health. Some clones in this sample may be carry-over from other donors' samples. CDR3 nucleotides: TGCGCCAGCGGTTTTCAGGGGGGTCGTTACAATGAGCAGTTCTTC. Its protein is CASGFQGGRYNEQFF. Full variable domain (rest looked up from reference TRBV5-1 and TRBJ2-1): KAGVTQTPRYLIKTRGQQVTLSCSPISGHRSVSWYQQTPGQGLQFLFEYFSETQRNKGNFPGRFSGRQFSNSRSEMNVSTLELGDSALYLCASGFQGGRYNEQFFGPGTRLTVL.